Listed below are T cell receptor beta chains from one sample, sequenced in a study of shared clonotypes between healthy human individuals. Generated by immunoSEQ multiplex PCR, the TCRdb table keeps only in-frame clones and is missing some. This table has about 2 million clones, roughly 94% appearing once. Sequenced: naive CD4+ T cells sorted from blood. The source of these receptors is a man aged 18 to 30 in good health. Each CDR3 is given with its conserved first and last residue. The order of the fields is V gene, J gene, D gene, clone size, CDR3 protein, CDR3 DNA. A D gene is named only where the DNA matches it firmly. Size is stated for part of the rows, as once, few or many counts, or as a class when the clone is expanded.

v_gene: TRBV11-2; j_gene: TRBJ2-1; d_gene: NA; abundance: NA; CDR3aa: CASSHSGSSYNEQFF; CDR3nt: TGTGCCAGCAGTCATAGCGGTAGCTCCTACAATGAGCAGTTCTTC
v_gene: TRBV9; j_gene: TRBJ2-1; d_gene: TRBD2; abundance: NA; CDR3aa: CASSVRSGGGYNEQFF; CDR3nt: TGTGCCAGCAGCGTAAGGAGCGGGGGAGGGTACAATGAGCAGTTCTTC
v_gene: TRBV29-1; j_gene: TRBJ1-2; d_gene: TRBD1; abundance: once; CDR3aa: CSVKGGGFWSYTF; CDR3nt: TGCAGCGTTAAAGGGGGCGGATTCTGGAGCTACACCTTC
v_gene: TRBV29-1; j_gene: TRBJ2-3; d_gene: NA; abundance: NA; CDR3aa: CSVDPQGPADTQYF; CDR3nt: TGCAGCGTTGATCCCCAGGGCCCGGCAGATACGCAGTATTTT
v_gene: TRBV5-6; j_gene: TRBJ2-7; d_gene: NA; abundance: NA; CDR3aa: CASSRRGHMNEQYF; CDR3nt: TGTGCCAGCAGCCGCCGAGGACATATGAACGAGCAGTACTTC
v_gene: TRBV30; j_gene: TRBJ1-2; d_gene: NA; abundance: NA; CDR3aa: CAWSARVANYGYTF; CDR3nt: TGTGCCTGGAGTGCCAGGGTAGCTAACTATGGCTACACCTTC
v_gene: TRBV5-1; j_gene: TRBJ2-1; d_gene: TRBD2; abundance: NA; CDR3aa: CASSLDSGSNEQFF; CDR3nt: TGCGCCAGCAGCTTGGATAGCGGGTCCAATGAGCAGTTCTTC
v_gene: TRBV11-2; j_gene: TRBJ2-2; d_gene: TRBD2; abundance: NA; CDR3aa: CASRRLAGNTGELFF; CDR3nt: TGTGCCAGCAGACGACTAGCGGGCAACACCGGGGAGCTGTTTTTT
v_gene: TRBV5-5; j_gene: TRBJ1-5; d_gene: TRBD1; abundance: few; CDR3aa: CASSPGQGAGNQPQHF; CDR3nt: TGTGCCAGCAGCCCCGGACAGGGGGCCGGCAATCAGCCCCAGCATTTT
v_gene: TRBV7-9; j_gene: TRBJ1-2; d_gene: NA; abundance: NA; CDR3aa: CASTALGGYTF; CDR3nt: TGTGCCAGCACCGCCTTGGGGGGCTACACCTTC
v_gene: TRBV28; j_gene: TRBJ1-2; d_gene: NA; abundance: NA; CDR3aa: CASSFSPANNYGYTF; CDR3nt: TGTGCCAGCAGTTTTTCCCCAGCTAATAACTATGGCTACACCTTC
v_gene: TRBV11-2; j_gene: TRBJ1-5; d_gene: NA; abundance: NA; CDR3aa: CASSWEGTSNQPQHF; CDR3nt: TGTGCCAGCAGCTGGGAGGGGACCAGCAATCAGCCCCAGCATTTT
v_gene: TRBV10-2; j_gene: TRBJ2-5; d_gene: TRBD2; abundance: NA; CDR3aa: CASSQTSGRAGGETQYF; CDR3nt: TGCGCCAGCAGCCAGACTAGCGGGAGGGCCGGCGGAGAGACCCAGTACTTC
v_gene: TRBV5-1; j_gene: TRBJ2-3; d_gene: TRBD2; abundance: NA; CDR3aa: CASSPSSGGTDTQYF; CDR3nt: TGCGCCAGCAGCCCTTCTAGCGGGGGAACAGATACGCAGTATTTT
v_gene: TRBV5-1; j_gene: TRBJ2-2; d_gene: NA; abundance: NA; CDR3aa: CASSFLRGDTGELFF; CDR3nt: TGCGCCAGCAGCTTCCTCAGGGGAGACACCGGGGAGCTGTTTTTT
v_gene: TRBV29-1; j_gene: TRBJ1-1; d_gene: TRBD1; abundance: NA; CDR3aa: CSVARTGGIEAFF; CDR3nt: TGCAGCGTTGCCCGGACAGGGGGCATTGAAGCTTTCTTT
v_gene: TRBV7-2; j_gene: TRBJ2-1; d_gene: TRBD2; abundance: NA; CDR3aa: CASSFGLAGNEQFF; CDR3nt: TGTGCCAGCAGCTTCGGACTAGCGGGCAATGAGCAGTTCTTC
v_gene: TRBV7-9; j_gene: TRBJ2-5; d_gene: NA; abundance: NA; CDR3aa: CASSLQGPETQYF; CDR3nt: TGTGCCAGCAGCTTACAGGGTCCGGAGACCCAGTACTTC
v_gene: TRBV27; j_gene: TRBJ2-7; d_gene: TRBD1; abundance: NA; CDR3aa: CASSLSPPGTGFFEQYF; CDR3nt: TGTGCCAGCAGTTTATCGCCCCCCGGGACAGGTTTTTTCGAGCAGTACTTC
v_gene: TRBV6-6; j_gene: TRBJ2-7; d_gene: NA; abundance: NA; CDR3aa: CASSYSTLVSYEQYF; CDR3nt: TGTGCCAGCAGTTACTCGACCCTAGTTTCCTACGAGCAGTACTTC
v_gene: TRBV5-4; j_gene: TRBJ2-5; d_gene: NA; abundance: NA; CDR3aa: CASSLVGSLVETQYF; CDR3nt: TGTGCCAGCAGCTTAGTAGGAAGTCTCGTGGAGACCCAGTACTTC
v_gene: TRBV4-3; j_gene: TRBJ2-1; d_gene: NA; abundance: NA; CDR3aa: CASSQELELEQFF; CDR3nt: TGCGCCAGCAGCCAAGAACTAGAGCTTGAGCAGTTCTTC
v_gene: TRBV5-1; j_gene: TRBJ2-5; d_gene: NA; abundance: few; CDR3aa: CASSLQETQYF; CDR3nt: TGCGCCAGCAGCTTGCAGGAGACCCAGTACTTC
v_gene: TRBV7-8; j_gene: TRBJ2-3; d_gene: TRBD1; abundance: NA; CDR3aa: CASSFVGQGIDTQYF; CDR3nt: TGTGCCAGCAGCTTTGTGGGACAGGGTATAGATACGCAGTATTTT
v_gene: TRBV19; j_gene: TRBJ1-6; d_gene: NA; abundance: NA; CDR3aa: CASSLIFTEGGNSPLHF; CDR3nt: TGTGCCAGTAGTCTCATCTTTACGGAGGGCGGTAATTCACCCCTCCACTTT
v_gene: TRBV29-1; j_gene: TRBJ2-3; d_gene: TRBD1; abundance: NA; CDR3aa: CSTGTESTDTQYF; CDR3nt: TGCAGCACTGGGACAGAAAGCACAGATACGCAGTATTTT
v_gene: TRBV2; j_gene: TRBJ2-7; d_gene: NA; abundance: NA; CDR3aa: CASSELGLPYEQYF; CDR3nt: TGTGCCAGCAGTGAATTAGGGCTTCCCTACGAGCAGTACTTC
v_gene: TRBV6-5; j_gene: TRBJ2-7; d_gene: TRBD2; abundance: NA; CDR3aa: CASSYRLAGSNYEQYF; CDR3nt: TGTGCCAGCAGCTACAGGCTAGCGGGATCGAACTACGAGCAGTACTTC
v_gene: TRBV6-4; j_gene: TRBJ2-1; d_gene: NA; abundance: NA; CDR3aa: CASSVSSTGDEQFF; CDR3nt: TGTGCCAGCAGTGTAAGCTCCACGGGCGATGAGCAGTTCTTC
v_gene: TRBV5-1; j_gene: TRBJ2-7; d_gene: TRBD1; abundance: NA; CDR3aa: CASAPLNRDRVSYEQYF; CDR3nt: TGCGCCAGCGCGCCCCTGAACCGGGACAGGGTCTCCTACGAGCAGTACTTC
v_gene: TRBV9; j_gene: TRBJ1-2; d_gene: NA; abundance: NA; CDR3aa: CASSGPMHYGYTF; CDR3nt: TGTGCCAGCAGCGGACCAATGCATTATGGCTACACCTTC
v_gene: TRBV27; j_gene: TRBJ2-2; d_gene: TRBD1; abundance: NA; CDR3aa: CASRSGTANTGELFF; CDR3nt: TGTGCCAGCAGATCCGGGACAGCGAACACCGGGGAGCTGTTTTTT
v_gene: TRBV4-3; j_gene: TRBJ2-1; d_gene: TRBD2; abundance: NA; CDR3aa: CASSQDWGRAYNEQFF; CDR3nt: TGCGCCAGCAGCCAAGATTGGGGGAGGGCCTACAATGAGCAGTTCTTC
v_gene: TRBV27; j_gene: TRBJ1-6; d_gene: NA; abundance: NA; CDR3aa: CASGISYNSPLHF; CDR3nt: TGTGCCAGCGGAATCTCCTATAATTCACCCCTCCACTTT
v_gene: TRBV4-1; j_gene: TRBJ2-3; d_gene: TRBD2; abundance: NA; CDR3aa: CASSPRLAGETDTQYF; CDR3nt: TGCGCCAGCAGCCCCCGACTAGCGGGGGAGACAGATACGCAGTATTTT
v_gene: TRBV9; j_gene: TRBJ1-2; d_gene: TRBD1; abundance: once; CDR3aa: CASSHSGTENYGYTF; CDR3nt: TGTGCCAGCAGCCACTCCGGGACAGAAAACTATGGCTACACCTTC
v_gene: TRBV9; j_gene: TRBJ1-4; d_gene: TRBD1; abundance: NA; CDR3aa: CASSAQRQGGYEKLFF; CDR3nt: TGTGCCAGCAGCGCCCAGAGACAGGGCGGTTATGAAAAACTGTTTTTT
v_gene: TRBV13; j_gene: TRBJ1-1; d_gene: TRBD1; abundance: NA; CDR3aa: CASSLGDRVITEAFF; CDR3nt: TGTGCCAGCAGCTTAGGAGACAGGGTGATCACTGAAGCTTTCTTT
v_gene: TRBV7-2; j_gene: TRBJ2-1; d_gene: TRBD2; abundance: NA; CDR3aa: CASSLAGPRYVLAGVREQFF; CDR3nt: TGTGCCAGCAGCTTAGCGGGTCCCCGCTACGTACTAGCGGGAGTAAGGGAGCAGTTCTTC